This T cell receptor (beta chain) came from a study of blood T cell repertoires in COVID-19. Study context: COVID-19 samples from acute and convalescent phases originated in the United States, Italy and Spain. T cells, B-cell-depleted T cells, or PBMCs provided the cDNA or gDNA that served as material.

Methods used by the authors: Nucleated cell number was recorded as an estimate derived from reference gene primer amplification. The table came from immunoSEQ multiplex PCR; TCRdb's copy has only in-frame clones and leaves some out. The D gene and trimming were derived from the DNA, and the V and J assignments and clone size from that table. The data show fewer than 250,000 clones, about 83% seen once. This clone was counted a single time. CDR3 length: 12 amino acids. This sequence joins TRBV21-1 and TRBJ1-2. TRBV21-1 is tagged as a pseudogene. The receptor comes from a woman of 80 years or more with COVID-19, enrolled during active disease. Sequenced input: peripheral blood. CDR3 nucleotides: TGTGCCAGCCCGGGTCCTTACTATGGCTACACCTTC. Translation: CASPGPYYGYTF.